The 31 T cell receptor beta chains listed next were all sequenced from one sample in a study of cytomegalovirus exposure and HLA in healthy donors. Primers included in the PCR were 60 Vbeta and 13 Jbeta primers. The assay was immunoSEQ multiplex PCR, and TCRdb's table has in-frame clones only and misses some. The table lists about 130,000 clones, around 80% of them singletons. The sequenced material came from PBMCs. These receptors came from a man aged 25 to 40 in good health and CMV-seropositive.

J is TRBJ1-2 and V is TRBV9, with 7 bases matching TRBD1. This CDR3 spans 15 amino acids. V shed 3 bases, J shed 4 bases, and the junction held 9 bases outside the gene matches. Germline CDR1 is SGDLS and CDR2 is YYNGEE. CDR3 sequence: CASSAQTGLGYGYTF. The CDR3 DNA sequence: TGTGCCAGCAGCGCCCAGACAGGGCTCGGCTATGGCTACACCTTC.

The chain joins TRBV7-6 to TRBJ2-1, with 13 nucleotides matching TRBD2. Germline CDR1 SGHVS, CDR2 FNYEAQ. With V trimmed by 4 bases and J by 4 bases, 4 bases remained unmatched. This CDR3 spans 16 amino acids. DNA for the CDR3: TGTGCCAGCAGCTGGGGGACTAGCGGGACATACAATGAGCAGTTCTTC. The encoded protein is CASSWGTSGTYNEQFF.

The V call is TRBV6-6, the J call TRBJ1-2; D is uncertain. V gave up 0 bases and J gave up 4 bases, with 9 bases separating them. The CDR3 spans 14 residues. Germline V lookup: CDR1 MNHNY, CDR2 SVGAGI (reference sequence). The CDR3 region has the DNA TGTGCCAGCAGTTACTCTCCCATTTCCTATGGCTACACCTTC. Protein sequence: CASSYSPISYGYTF.

V is TRBV5-1 and J is TRBJ1-3; 7 nucleotides line up with TRBD1. Losses at the gene ends were 4 bases for V and 0 bases for J; bases not matched to a gene: 4. Germline CDR1 reads SGHRS; CDR2 reads YFSETQ. The CDR3 length is 15 residues. The chain's CDR3 is CASSIGGNSGNTIYF. CDR3 bases: TGCGCCAGCAGCATAGGGGGCAACTCTGGAAACACCATATATTTT.

This chain joins TRBV18 and TRBJ2-1, with D perhaps TRBD2 (6 bases). The CDR3 sequence is 15 residues long. Germline V gives CDR1 KGHSH, CDR2 LQKENI. The V end was cut by 3 bases, the J end by 3 bases, with 12 bases between. CDR3 amino acids: CASSPGGTVYNEQFF. CDR3 in DNA: TGTGCCAGCTCACCCGGCGGGACGGTCTACAATGAGCAGTTCTTC.

The V and J genes are TRBV28 and TRBJ2-7, with 8 positions matching TRBD2. Per the germline V gene, CDR1 is MDHEN and CDR2 is SYDVKM. With 8 bases clipped from V and 3 bases from J, the junction kept 12 bases outside the gene matches. This CDR3 has 15 amino acids. Here the CDR3 DNA reads TGTGCCAGCGAACCGCGGGAGGCGCCCTTCTACGAGCAGTACTTC. Residues: CASEPREAPFYEQYF.

V gene TRBV5-1 combines with J gene TRBJ2-1; TRBD2 aligns across 9 bases. The CDR3 consists of 13 residues. Per germline, CDR1 SGHRS and CDR2 YFSETQ. J gave up 14 bases and V 2 bases, and 8 bases lay outside the gene matches. This CDR3 reads CASSLSRTSVEFF. CDR3 sequence (DNA): TGCGCCAGCAGCTTATCAAGGACTAGCGTCGAGTTCTTC.

The gene calls are TRBV15 and TRBJ2-1, with 9 bases lining up with TRBD2. Germline CDR1 and CDR2: LNHNV and YYDKDF (reference sequence). V trimming: 5 bases; J trimming: 9 bases; junction bases outside the gene matches: 23. The CDR3 spans 19 residues. The CDR3 here is CATSAPNPGAGGPGSEQFF. CDR3 nucleotide sequence: TGTGCCACCAGCGCCCCGAACCCGGGGGCGGGAGGGCCCGGGAGTGAGCAGTTCTTC.

This rearrangement joins TRBV9 to TRBJ2-3; D is ambiguous. CDR1 and CDR2 from the germline V gene are SGDLS and YYNGEE. The V and J ends lost 4 bases and 4 bases respectively, with 10 bases between them. The CDR3 totals 13 residues. In DNA form, the CDR3 reads TGTGCCAGCAGCATTAGTCGGGCAGATACGCAGTATTTT. Its protein is CASSISRADTQYF.

The genes are TRBV19 and TRBJ1-5; 10 bases align to TRBD1. Germline-derived CDR1 and CDR2 are LNHDA and SQIVND (reference sequence). This CDR3 contains 15 residues. Trimming at V came to 4 bases and at J to 6 bases, leaving 6 bases not matched to a gene. This chain's CDR3 is CASSKTGGASQPQHF. Written as DNA, the CDR3 is TGTGCCAGTAGTAAGACAGGGGGCGCGAGTCAGCCCCAGCATTTT.

The chain carries TRBV7-3 and TRBJ2-1; D is perhaps TRBD2 (5 bases). The germline V gene has CDR1 SGHTA and CDR2 FQGTGA. The CDR3 runs 15 residues. Between the trimmed V and J ends, which lost 2 bases and 4 bases, there was a span of 12 bases. The CDR3, as DNA: TGTGCCAGCAGCTTACGGAGCGGATTATACAATGAGCAGTTCTTC. It codes for CASSLRSGLYNEQFF.

The rearrangement joins TRBV7-9 to TRBJ1-4; D is ambiguous. Per the germline V gene, CDR1 is SEHNR and CDR2 is FQNEAQ (reference sequence). Trimming stripped 7 bases from V and 8 bases from J, with 11 bases between. The CDR3 covers 12 residues. CDR3 amino acids: CASTTTGEKLFF. CDR3 in DNA: TGTGCCAGCACTACAACCGGGGAAAAACTGTTTTTT.

V usage is TRBV4-3 and J usage is TRBJ2-1; 10 bases are a match to TRBD2. The CDR3 sequence is 16 residues long. V trimming: 4 bases; J trimming: 2 bases; junction bases outside the gene matches: 5. From germline, CDR1 is LGHNA and CDR2 YSLEER. Written as DNA, the CDR3 is TGCGCCAGCAGCCGCGCCGGGACTAGCGCCTACAATGAGCAGTTCTTC. This encodes CASSRAGTSAYNEQFF.

V is TRBV9 and J is TRBJ2-6; maybe TRBD2 (5 bases). CDR1 and CDR2 (germline): SGDLS, YYNGEE. V was cut by 3 bases and J by 2 bases, with 24 bases left in between. The CDR3 covers 20 residues. The CDR3 is CASSAPFDYKAGPGANVLTF. The CDR3 region has the DNA TGTGCCAGCAGCGCTCCGTTTGACTACAAAGCTGGCCCTGGGGCCAACGTCCTGACTTTC. The whole variable domain, remainder taken from reference TRBV9 and TRBJ2-6, is DSGVTQTPKHLITATGQRVTLRCSPRSGDLSVYWYQQSLDQGLQFLIQYYNGEERAKGNILERFSAQQFPDLHSELNLSSLELGDSALYFCASSAPFDYKAGPGANVLTFGAGSRLTVL.

J is TRBJ1-1 and V is TRBV5-1, with D hard to call. Germline V gene data show CDR1 as SGHRS and CDR2 as YFSETQ. The CDR3 covers 14 residues. The V and J ends lost 1 base and 0 bases respectively, with 7 bases between them. The CDR3 here is CASSLRRVNTEAFF. The CDR3 region has the DNA TGCGCCAGCAGCTTGAGAAGAGTGAACACTGAAGCTTTCTTT.

CDR3 sequence: CASTGNTGELFF. The CDR3 nucleotides read TGTGCCAGTACAGGGAATACCGGGGAGCTGTTTTTT. The chain is built from TRBV19 and TRBJ2-2, with TRBD1 as a possible D gene (5 bases). Germline CDR1 LNHDA, CDR2 SQIVND (reference sequence). The V and J ends lost 7 bases and 5 bases respectively, with 8 bases between them. The CDR3 length is 12 residues.

The J gene is TRBJ2-1, the V gene TRBV10-3; D is tentatively TRBD1 or TRBD2 (6 bases each). Looked up from germline, CDR1 is ENHRY and CDR2 is SYGVKD. This CDR3 is built from 13 residues. CDR3 sequence reads: CANRETSIGEQFF. Here the CDR3 DNA reads TGTGCAAACAGGGAGACTAGTATTGGTGAGCAGTTCTTC.

The chain couples TRBV7-2 to TRBJ2-3, with 11 positions matching TRBD2. V shed 5 bases, J shed 11 bases, and the junction held 18 bases outside the gene matches. Germline lookup yields CDR1 SGHTA and CDR2 FQGNSA. This CDR3 has 17 residues. The CDR3 nucleotides are TGTGCCAGCAGCCCGGGGACTAGCGGCTCCTCCAAGACTTTGCAGTATTTT. It specifies CASSPGTSGSSKTLQYF.

This chain links TRBV7-3 with TRBJ2-7; the match to TRBD2 covers 9 bases. This CDR3 comprises 17 residues. Germline V gene data show CDR1 as SGHTA and CDR2 as FQGTGA. The V and J ends lost 2 bases and 2 bases, in that order; junction bases with no gene match: 10. DNA of the CDR3: TGTGCCAGCAGCTTACCCATAGCGGGAGTAAGGGCCTACGAGCAGTACTTC. It encodes CASSLPIAGVRAYEQYF.

The rearrangement joins TRBV5-6 to TRBJ1-2; no reliable D call. V lost 6 bases to trimming and J lost 8 bases, with 20 bases between them. CDR1 is SGHDT, CDR2 YYEEEE, per germline. The CDR3 is made up of 14 amino acids. This CDR3 reads CASNMGVPGSGYTF. The DNA for the CDR3 is TGTGCCAGCAACATGGGAGTGCCGGGGTCCGGCTACACCTTC.

The chain joins TRBV27 to TRBJ2-1; D is unclear. The germline gives CDR1 MNHEY, CDR2 SMNVEV (reference sequence). CDR3 length: 15 amino acids. Trimming shortened V by 4 bases and J by 12 bases, and 22 bases separated the two germline ends. CDR3 sequence: CASSSPPFTRNRQFF. CDR3 DNA sequence: TGTGCCAGCAGTTCCCCCCCTTTCACCAGGAACAGGCAGTTCTTC.

This clone was seen a few times. The chain is built from TRBV5-1 and TRBJ1-2; D possibly corresponds to TRBD1 (5 bases). The CDR3 extends over 15 amino acids. Trimming took 3 bases from V and 6 from J, leaving 18 bases between them. Germline CDR1 and CDR2: SGHRS and YFSETQ. The CDR3 DNA is TGCGCCAGCAGCTACAGGTGGGAATCGCTTAATGGCTACACCTTC. Protein sequence: CASSYRWESLNGYTF.

Only a few counts were recorded for this clone. The rearrangement links TRBV6-4 to TRBJ1-5, with 8 bases fitting TRBD1. This CDR3 region has 15 residues. The germline gives CDR1 MRHNA, CDR2 SNTAGT. Trimming took 3 bases from V and 1 from J; bases not matched to a gene: 2. CDR3 region: CASSETGVSNQPQHF. The CDR3 region has the DNA TGTGCCAGCAGTGAGACAGGGGTAAGCAATCAGCCCCAGCATTTT.

V usage is TRBV28 and J usage is TRBJ1-2; tentative D call: TRBD1 (5 bases). V was trimmed by 2 bases and J by 9 bases, leaving 16 bases between them. The CDR3 totals 14 residues. From germline, CDR1 is MDHEN and CDR2 SYDVKM. CDR3 sequence reads: CASSLVGQGNRYTF. The DNA for the CDR3 is TGTGCCAGCAGTTTAGTCGGGCAGGGTAATCGCTACACCTTC.

The rearrangement links TRBV5-6 to TRBJ1-2; 9 bases agree with TRBD1. This CDR3 has 17 residues. Germline V lookup: CDR1 SGHDT, CDR2 YYEEEE. The trim removed 4 bases at V and 4 bases at J, leaving 14 bases unmatched. CDR3 nucleotide sequence: TGTGCCAGCAGCCGGGGGGGACAGGGCTTCGTTGGCTATGGCTACACCTTC. This sequence encodes CASSRGGQGFVGYGYTF.

The chain joins TRBV28 to TRBJ2-4, with D possibly matching TRBD1 (6 bases). The CDR3 runs to 15 residues. Trimming took 7 bases from V and 5 from J, leaving 18 bases between them. CDR1 is MDHEN, CDR2 SYDVKM, per germline. The CDR3: CASTKATGRQNIQYF. CDR3 nucleotide sequence: TGTGCCAGCACCAAAGCTACAGGGAGACAAAACATTCAGTACTTC. Looking up the rest from reference TRBV28 and TRBJ2-4 gives the full variable domain: DVKVTQSSRYLVKRTGEKVFLECVQDMDHENMFWYRQDPGLGLRLIYFSYDVKMKEKGDIPEGYSVSREKKERFSLILESASTNQTSMYLCASTKATGRQNIQYFGAGTRLSVL.

The rearrangement uses TRBV19 and TRBJ2-3, with 8 bases matching TRBD2. After removal of 0 bases from V and 7 bases from J, the junction contained 12 bases not matched to a gene. The CDR3 consists of 17 residues. CDR1 and CDR2 (germline): LNHDA, SQIVND (reference sequence). In nucleotides, the CDR3 is TGTGCCAGTAGTATAGATCCACCGAGCGGGAGCTTCAATACGCAGTATTTT. This gives the protein CASSIDPPSGSFNTQYF.

The chain couples TRBV18 to TRBJ2-1, with 12 bases that match TRBD2. From germline, CDR1 is KGHSH and CDR2 LQKENI. The V gene end was trimmed by 4 bases and the J gene end by 7 bases; junction bases not matched to a gene: 8. The CDR3 loop spans 16 amino acids. The CDR3 nucleotides are TGTGCCAGCTCACTTTCTAGCGGGAGGGCCGGGAATGAGCAGTTCTTC. It encodes CASSLSSGRAGNEQFF. Together with reference TRBV18 and TRBJ2-1, the CDR3 gives the full variable domain: NAGVMQNPRHLVRRRGQEARLRCSPMKGHSHVYWYRQLPEEGLKFMVYLQKENIIDESGMPKERFSAEFPKEGPSILRIQQVVRGDSAAYFCASSLSSGRAGNEQFFGPGTRLTVL.

Turning to this clone: Its ends do not fully match the called genes, so a read error is possible. V gene TRBV7-7 combines with J gene TRBJ2-1; TRBD2 matches at 9 bases. The V gene's germline CDR1 is SSHAT and CDR2 FNYEAQ (reference sequence). CDR3 length equals 14 residues. The CDR3 DNA is TGTGCTAGCAGCCCCACGCGGGAGGGTAATGAGCAGTTCTTC. Protein: CASSPTREGNEQFF.

V gene TRBV11-2 combines with J gene TRBJ2-3; TRBD2 agrees at 8 bases. Germline CDR1 reads SGHAT; CDR2 reads FQNNGV. This CDR3 has 18 residues. V shed 3 bases and J 6 bases; nucleotides not matched to a gene: 17. CDR3: CASSFPLAGQGGKDTQYF. Here the CDR3 DNA reads TGTGCCAGCAGCTTTCCTCTAGCGGGTCAGGGCGGTAAGGATACGCAGTATTTT.

V and J are TRBV30 and TRBJ1-2; D is possibly TRBD1 (5 bases). There are 13 residues in the CDR3. From germline, CDR1 is GTSNPN and CDR2 SVGIG (reference sequence). Trimming left V 0 bases short and J 4 bases short, with 9 bases between. The chain's CDR3 is CAWSVGQIYGYTF. The CDR3 DNA is TGTGCCTGGAGTGTGGGGCAGATCTATGGCTACACCTTC.